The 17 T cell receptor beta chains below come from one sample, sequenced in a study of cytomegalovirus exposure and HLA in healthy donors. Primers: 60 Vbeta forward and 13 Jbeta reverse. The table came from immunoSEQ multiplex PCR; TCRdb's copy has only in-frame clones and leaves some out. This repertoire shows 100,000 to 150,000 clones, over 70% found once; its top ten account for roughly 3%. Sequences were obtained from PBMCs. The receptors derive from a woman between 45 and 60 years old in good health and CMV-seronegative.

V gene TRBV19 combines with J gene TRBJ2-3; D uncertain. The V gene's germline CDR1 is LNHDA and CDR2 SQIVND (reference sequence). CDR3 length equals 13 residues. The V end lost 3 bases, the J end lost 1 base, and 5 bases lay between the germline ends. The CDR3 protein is CASSIRGTDTQYF. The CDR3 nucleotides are TGTGCCAGTAGTATTCGGGGCACAGATACGCAGTATTTT.

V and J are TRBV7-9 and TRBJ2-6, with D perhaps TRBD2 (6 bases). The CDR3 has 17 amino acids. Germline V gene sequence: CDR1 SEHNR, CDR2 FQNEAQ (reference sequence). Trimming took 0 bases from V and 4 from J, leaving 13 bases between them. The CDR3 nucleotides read TGTGCCAGCAGCTTAGCAACGGCGGGGTTAGGGGCCAACGTCCTGACTTTC. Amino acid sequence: CASSLATAGLGANVLTF.

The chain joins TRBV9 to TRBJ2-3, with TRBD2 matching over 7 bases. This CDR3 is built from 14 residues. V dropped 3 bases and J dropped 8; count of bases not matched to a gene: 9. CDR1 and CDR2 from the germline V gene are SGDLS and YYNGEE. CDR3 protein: CASSGVAGAGTQYF. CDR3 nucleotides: TGTGCCAGCAGCGGCGTAGCGGGTGCGGGTACGCAGTATTTT.

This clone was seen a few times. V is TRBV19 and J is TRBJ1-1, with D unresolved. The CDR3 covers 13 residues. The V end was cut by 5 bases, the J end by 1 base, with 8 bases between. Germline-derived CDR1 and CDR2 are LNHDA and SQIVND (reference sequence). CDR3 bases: TGTGCCAGTAGTCTATGGGCGAACACTGAAGCTTTCTTT. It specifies CASSLWANTEAFF.

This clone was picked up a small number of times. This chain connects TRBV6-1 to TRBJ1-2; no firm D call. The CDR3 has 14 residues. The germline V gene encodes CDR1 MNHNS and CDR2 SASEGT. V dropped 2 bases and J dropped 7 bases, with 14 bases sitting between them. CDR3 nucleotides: TGTGCCAGCAGTGAATGGGCAGGTACTAGTGGCTACACCTTC. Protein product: CASSEWAGTSGYTF.

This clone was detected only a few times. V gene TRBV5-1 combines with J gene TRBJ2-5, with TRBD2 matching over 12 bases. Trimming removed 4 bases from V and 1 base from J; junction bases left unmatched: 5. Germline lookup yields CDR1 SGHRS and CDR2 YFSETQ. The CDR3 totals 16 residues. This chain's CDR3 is CASSPWTSGTQETQYF. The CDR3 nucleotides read TGCGCCAGCAGCCCTTGGACTAGCGGGACCCAAGAGACCCAGTACTTC.

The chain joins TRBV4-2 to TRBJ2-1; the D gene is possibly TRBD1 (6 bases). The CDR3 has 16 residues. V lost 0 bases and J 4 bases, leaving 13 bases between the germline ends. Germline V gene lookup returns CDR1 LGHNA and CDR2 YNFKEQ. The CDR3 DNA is TGTGCCAGCAGCCAAGAAGAAGGGGGATTTTACAATGAGCAGTTCTTC. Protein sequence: CASSQEEGGFYNEQFF.

The CDR3 nucleotides read TGTGCCAGCCAAGGAGGGACAGACTACGAGCAGTACTTC. Translated: CASQGGTDYEQYF. V usage is TRBV11-2 and J usage is TRBJ2-7, with D possibly TRBD1 on 7 matching bases. There are 13 residues in the CDR3. Germline V gene sequence: CDR1 SGHAT, CDR2 FQNNGV. Between the trimmed V and J ends, which lost 8 bases and 3 bases, there was a span of 14 bases.

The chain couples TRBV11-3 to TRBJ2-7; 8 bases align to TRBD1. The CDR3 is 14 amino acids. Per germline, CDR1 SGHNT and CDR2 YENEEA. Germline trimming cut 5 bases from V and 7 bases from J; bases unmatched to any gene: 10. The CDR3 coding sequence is TGTGCCAGCAGCCCCCGGACAGGGACGGGGGAGCAGTACTTC. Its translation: CASSPRTGTGEQYF. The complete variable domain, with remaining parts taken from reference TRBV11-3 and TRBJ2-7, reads EAGVVQSPRYKIIEKKQPVAFWCNPISGHNTLYWYLQNLGQGPELLIRYENEEAVDDSQLPKDRFSAERLKGVDSTLKIQPAELGDSAVYLCASSPRTGTGEQYFGPGTRLTVT.

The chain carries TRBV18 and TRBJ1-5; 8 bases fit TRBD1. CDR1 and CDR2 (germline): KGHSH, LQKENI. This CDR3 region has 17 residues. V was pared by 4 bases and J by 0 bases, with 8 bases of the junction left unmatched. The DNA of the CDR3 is TGTGCCAGCTCACTAGGACAGGGACTCAATAGCAATCAGCCCCAGCATTTT. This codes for CASSLGQGLNSNQPQHF.

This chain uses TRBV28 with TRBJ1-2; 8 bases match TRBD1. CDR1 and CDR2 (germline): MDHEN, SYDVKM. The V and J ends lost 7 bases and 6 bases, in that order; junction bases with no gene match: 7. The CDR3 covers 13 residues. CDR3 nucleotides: TGTGCCAGCACCACAGGGGGGACGCATGGCTACACCTTC. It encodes CASTTGGTHGYTF.

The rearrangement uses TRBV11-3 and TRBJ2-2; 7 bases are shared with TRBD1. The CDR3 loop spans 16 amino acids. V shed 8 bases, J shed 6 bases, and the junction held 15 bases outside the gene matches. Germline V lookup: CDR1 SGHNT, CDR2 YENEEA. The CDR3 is CASGFSGQAEAGELFF. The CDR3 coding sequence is TGTGCCAGCGGATTTTCCGGACAGGCGGAGGCCGGGGAGCTGTTTTTT.

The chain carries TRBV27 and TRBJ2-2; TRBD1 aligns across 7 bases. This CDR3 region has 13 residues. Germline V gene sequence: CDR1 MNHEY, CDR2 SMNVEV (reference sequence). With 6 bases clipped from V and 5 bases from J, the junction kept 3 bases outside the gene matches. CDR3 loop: CASSPTGTGELFF. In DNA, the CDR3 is TGTGCCAGCAGCCCGACAGGGACCGGGGAGCTGTTTTTT.

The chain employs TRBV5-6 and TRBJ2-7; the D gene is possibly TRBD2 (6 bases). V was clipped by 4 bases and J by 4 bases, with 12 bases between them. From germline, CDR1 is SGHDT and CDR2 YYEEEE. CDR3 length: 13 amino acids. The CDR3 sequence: CASSMGLPYEQYF. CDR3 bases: TGTGCCAGCAGCATGGGACTTCCTTACGAGCAGTACTTC.

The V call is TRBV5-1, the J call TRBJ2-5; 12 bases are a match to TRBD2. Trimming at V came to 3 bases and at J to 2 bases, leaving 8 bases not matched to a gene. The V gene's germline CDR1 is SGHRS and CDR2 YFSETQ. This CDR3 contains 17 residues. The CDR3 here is CASSSELGTSGQETQYF. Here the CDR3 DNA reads TGCGCCAGCAGCTCCGAGCTGGGGACTAGCGGGCAAGAGACCCAGTACTTC.

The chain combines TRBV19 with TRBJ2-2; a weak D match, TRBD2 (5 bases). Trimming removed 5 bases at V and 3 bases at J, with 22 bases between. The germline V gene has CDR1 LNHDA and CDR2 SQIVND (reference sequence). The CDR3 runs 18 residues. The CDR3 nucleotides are TGTGCCAGTAGTCCTGGACTGCTCCAGATCCCAGACACCGGGGAGCTGTTTTTT. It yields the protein CASSPGLLQIPDTGELFF.

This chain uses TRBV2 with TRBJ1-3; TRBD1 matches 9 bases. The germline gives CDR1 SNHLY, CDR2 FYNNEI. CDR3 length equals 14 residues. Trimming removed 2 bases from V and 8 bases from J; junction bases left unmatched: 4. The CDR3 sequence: CASSERDRAYTIYF. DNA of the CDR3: TGTGCCAGCAGTGAAAGGGACAGGGCATACACCATATATTTT.